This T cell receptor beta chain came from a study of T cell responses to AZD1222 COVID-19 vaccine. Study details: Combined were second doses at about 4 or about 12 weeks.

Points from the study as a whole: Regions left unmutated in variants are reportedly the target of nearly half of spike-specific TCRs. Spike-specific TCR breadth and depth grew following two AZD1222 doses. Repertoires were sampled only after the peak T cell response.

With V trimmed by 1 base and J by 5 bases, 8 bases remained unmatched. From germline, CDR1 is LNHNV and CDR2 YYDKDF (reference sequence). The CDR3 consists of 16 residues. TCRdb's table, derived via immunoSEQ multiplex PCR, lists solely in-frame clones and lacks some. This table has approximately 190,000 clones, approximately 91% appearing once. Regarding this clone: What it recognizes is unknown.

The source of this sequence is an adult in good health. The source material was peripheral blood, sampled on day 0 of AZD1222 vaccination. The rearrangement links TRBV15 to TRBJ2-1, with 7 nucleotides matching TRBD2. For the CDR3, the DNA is TGTGCCACCAGCAGAGTCCGCGGACTAGGCGACAATGAGCAGTTCTTC. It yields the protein CATSRVRGLGDNEQFF.